The 2 T cell receptor beta chains listed next were all sequenced from one sample in a study of blood T cell repertoires in COVID-19. TCRdb keeps only in-frame clones here, not all; method: immunoSEQ multiplex PCR. This table holds 130,000 to 150,000 clones, approximately 90% found once. Source material: peripheral blood. These receptors originate from a woman aged 45-59 years with active or convalescent COVID-19.

This clone was detected only once. The gene calls are TRBV3-1 (or the pseudogene TRBV3-2) and TRBJ2-5; TRBD1 is a possible D gene (6 bases). Germline V gene data show CDR1 as LGHDT and CDR2 as YNNKEL (reference sequence). Trimming cost V 7 bases and J 2 bases, with 8 bases left between them. The CDR3 has 12 amino acids. The CDR3 DNA is TGTGCCAGCAAGAGGGGGCAAGAGACCCAGTACTTC. This encodes CASKRGQETQYF.

The V gene is TRBV20-1, the J gene TRBJ1-2; D is undetermined. Germline V lookup: CDR1 DFQATT, CDR2 SNEGSKA (reference sequence). The CDR3 is 12 amino acids. The ends were cut back, 3 bases at V and 2 bases at J, with 7 bases in the middle. This CDR3 reads CSASGENYGYTF. CDR3 in DNA: TGCAGTGCTAGTGGGGAGAACTATGGCTACACCTTC.